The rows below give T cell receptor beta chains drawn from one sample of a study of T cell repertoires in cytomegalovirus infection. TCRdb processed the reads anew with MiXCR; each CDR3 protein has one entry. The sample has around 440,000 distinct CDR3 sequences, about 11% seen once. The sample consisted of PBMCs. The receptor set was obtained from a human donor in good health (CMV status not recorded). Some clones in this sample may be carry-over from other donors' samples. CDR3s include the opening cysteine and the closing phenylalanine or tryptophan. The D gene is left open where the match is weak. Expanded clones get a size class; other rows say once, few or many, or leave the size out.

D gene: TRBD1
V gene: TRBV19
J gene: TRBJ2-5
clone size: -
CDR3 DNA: TGTGCCAGTAGTAAAGGGACAGTACGAGAGACCCAGTACTTC
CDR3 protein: CASSKGTVRETQYF

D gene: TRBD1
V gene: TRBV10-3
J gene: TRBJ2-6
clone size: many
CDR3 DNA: TGTGCCACCCAGGACAGGTCGACCTCTGGGGCCAACGTCCTGACTTTC
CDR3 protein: CATQDRSTSGANVLTF

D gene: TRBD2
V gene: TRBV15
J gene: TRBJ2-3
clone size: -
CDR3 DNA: TGTGCCACCAGCACCGGACTAGCGGGACTCACAGATACGCAGTATTTT
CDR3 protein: CATSTGLAGLTDTQYF

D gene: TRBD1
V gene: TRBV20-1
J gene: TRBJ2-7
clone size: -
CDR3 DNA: TGCAGTGCTAGGTCTTTCGACAGGGGGCGCGAGCAGTACTTC
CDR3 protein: CSARSFDRGREQYF

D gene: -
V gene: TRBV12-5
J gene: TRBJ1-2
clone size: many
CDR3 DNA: TGTGCTAGTGGTTCCGACAGGAATCCTAACTATGGCTACACCTTC
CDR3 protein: CASGSDRNPNYGYTF

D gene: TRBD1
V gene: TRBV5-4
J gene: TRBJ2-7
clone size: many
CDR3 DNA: TGTGCCAGCACCTATCGACAGGGGGGCCACGAGCAGTACTTC
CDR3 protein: CASTYRQGGHEQYF

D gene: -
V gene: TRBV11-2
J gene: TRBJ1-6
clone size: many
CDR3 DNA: TGTGCCAGCAGCTCGACAGAGAATTCACCCCTCCACTTT
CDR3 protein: CASSSTENSPLHF

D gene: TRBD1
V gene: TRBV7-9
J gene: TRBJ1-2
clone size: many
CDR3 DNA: TGTGCCAGCAGCATAGGACAGGGGGACGGCTACACCTTC
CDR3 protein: CASSIGQGDGYTF

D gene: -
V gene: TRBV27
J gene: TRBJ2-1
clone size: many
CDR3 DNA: TGTGCCAGCAGTTTCTCAGGGGGGTACAATGAGCAGTTCTTC
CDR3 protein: CASSFSGGYNEQFF

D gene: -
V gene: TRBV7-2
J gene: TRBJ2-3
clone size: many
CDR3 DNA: TGTGCCAGCAGCTTAGTCTCAGATACGCAGTATTTT
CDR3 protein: CASSLVSDTQYF

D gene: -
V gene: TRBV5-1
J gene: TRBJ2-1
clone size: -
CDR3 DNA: TGCGCCAGCAGCTCCCCTAGCCGGAATGAGCAGTTCTTC
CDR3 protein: CASSSPSRNEQFF

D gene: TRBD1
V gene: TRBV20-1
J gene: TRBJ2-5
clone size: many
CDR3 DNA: TGCAGTGCTAGAGATAGGACAGGCCAAGAGACCCAGTACTTC
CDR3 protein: CSARDRTGQETQYF

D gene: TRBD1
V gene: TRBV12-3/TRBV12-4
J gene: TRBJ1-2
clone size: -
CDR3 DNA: TGTGCCAGCAGTTTAGTGTTGCAGGGGGCTAACTATGGCTACACCTTC
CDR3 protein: CASSLVLQGANYGYTF

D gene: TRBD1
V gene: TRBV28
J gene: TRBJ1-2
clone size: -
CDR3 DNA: TGTGCCAGCAGACGAAGAGCCGGGACAGGGGGCGATTATGGCTACACCTTC
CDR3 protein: CASRRRAGTGGDYGYTF

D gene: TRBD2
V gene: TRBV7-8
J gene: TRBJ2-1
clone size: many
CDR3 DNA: TGTGCCAGCAGCTTAGCTACTAGCGGGAGTAGGAATGAGCAGTTCTTC
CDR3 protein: CASSLATSGSRNEQFF

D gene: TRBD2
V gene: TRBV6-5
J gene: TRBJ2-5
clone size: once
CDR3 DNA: TGTGCCAGCAGCCAGGACAAGGGAGGGCCAGAGACCCAGTACTTC
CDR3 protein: CASSQDKGGPETQYF

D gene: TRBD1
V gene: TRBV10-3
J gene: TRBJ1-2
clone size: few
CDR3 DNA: TGTGCCATCAGTGGGACAGGGGAGGACTATGGCTACACCTTC
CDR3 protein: CAISGTGEDYGYTF

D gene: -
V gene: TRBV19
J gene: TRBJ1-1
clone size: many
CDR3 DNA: TGTGCCACTCTGGACACCTTGAACACTGAAGCTTTCTTT
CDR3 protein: CATLDTLNTEAFF

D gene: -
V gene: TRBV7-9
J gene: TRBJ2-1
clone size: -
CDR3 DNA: TGTGCCAGCAGCTTAGAGGGGCGGGGATCCTCCTACAATGAGCAGTTCTTC
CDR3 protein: CASSLEGRGSSYNEQFF

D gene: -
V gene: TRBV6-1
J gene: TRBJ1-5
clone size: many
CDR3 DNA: TGTGCCAGCACCGAAGGGGGGGACCAGCCCCAGCATTTT
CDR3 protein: CASTEGGDQPQHF

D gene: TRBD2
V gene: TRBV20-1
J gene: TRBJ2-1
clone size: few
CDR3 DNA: TGCAGTGCTTCAGGACTAGCGCGCTACAATGAGCAGTTCTTC
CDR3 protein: CSASGLARYNEQFF

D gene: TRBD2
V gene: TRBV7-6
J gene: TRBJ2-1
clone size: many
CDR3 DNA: TGTGCCAGCAGCACGAGTTTAGCGGGGGGGCGCAATGAGCAGTTCTTC
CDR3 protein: CASSTSLAGGRNEQFF

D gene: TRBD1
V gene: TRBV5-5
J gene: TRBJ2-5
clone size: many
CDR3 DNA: TGTGCCAGCAGCGACCACACAGGGGAGTCAGGGGAGACCCAGTACTTC
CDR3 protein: CASSDHTGESGETQYF

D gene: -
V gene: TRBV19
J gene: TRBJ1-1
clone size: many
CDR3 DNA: TGTGCCAGTAGTACAGGGGCCCCTGAAGCTTTCTTT
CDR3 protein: CASSTGAPEAFF

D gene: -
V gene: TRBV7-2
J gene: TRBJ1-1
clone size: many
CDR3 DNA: TGTGCCAGCAGCTTAGGCTGGGTCTCTGAAGCTTTCTTT
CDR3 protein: CASSLGWVSEAFF

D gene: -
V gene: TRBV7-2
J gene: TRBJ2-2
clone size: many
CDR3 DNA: TGTGCCAGCAGCCAGGGACCCGCGAACACCGGGGAGCTGTTTTTT
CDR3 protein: CASSQGPANTGELFF

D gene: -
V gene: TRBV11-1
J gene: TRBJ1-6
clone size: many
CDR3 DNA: TGTGCCAGCAGCTTTGGACCGACCAATTCACCCCTCCACTTT
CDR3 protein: CASSFGPTNSPLHF

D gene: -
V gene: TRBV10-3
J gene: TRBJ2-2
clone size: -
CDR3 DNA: TGTGCCATCAGCGTCTCTTTCCCAAACACCGGGGAGCTGTTTTTT
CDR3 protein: CAISVSFPNTGELFF

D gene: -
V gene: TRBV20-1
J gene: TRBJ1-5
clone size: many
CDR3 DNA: TGCAGTGCTAGAGATTGGGGGGCTGGAAATCAGCCCCAGCATTTT
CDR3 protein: CSARDWGAGNQPQHF

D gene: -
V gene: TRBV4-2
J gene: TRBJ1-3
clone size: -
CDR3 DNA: TGTGCCAGCAGCCAAGATGAGTTTGGAAACACCATATATTTT
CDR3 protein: CASSQDEFGNTIYF

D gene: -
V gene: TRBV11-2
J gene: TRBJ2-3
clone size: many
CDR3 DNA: TGTGCCAGCAGCTTCGCTAGCTCGGATACGCAGTATTTT
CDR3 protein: CASSFASSDTQYF

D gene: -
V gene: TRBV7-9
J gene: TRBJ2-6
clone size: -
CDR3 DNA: TGTGCCAGCAGCTTAGAGAGGTGGCTGGACAGTCGTAACTCTGGGGCCAACGTCCTGACTTTC
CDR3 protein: CASSLERWLDSRNSGANVLTF

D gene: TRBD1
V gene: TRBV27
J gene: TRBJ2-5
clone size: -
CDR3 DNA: TGTGCCAGCAGTGCGGGACAGGGGATTAGTCAAGAGACCCAGTACTTC
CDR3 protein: CASSAGQGISQETQYF

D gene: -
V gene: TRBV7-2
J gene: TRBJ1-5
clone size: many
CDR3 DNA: TGTGCCAGCAGCTTAGATTCGGGGGAGCCCCAGCATTTT
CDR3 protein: CASSLDSGEPQHF

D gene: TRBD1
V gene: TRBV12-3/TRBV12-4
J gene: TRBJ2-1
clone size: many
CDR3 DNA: TGTGCCAGCACCCCATGGACAGGAACGTATGAGCAGTTCTTC
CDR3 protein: CASTPWTGTYEQFF

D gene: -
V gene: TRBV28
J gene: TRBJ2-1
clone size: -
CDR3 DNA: TGTGCCAGCATTCCTCAGGCGGGGACCACAGGGGACAATGAGCAGTTCTTC
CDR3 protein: CASIPQAGTTGDNEQFF

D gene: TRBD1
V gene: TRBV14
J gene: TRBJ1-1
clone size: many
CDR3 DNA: TGTGCCAGCAGCCCCCTCGGACAGGGTTTTAACACTGAAGCTTTCTTT
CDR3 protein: CASSPLGQGFNTEAFF

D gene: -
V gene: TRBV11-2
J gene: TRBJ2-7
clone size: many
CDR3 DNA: TGTGCCAGCAGGTCGGCGACACCAAGCTCCTACGAGCAGTACTTC
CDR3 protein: CASRSATPSSYEQYF

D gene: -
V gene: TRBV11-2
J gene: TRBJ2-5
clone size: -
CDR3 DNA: TGTGCCAGCAGCTTCGGCAGGGGAGGCGGGGAGACCCAGTACTTC
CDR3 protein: CASSFGRGGGETQYF

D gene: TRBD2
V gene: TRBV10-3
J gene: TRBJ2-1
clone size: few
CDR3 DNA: TGTGCCATCAGCTCTAGCGGGAGGTCCCGGGACAATGAGCAGTTCTTC
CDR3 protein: CAISSSGRSRDNEQFF

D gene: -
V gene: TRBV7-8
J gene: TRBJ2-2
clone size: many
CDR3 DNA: TGTGCCAGCAGCTTAAAACTCGCGAACACCGGGGAGCTGTTTTTT
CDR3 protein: CASSLKLANTGELFF

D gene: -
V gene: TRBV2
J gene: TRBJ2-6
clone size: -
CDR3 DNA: TGTGCCAGCAGCGCCTTAAGGCCCGCCTCTGGGGCCAACGTCCTGACTTTC
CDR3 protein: CASSALRPASGANVLTF

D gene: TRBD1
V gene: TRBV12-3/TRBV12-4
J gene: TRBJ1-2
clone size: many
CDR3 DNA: TGTGCCAGCAGTTCCCGCCCAGGGGGCGCGTATGGCTACACCTTC
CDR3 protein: CASSSRPGGAYGYTF

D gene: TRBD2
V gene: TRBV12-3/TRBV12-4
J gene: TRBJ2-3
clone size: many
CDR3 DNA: TGTGCCAGCACTTCTAGGGCCGGGGGGACAGATACGCAGTATTTT
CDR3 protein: CASTSRAGGTDTQYF